The 32 T cell receptor beta chains presented below share a single source sample, sequenced in a study of shared clonotypes between healthy human individuals. The method was immunoSEQ multiplex PCR; TCRdb's version includes in-frame clones alone and lacks a portion of them. The table has some 1 million clones, around 76% seen once. Sequencing input: memory CD4+ T cells sorted from blood. Subset meaning: CD45RA-negative fraction. Receptor source: a man between 18 and 29 years old in good health.

The chain has TRBV7-2 and TRBJ2-7; D gene ambiguous. The germline CDR1 and CDR2 sequences are SGHTA and FQGNSA. The germline V and J ends were trimmed by 3 bases and 2 bases, with 8 bases remaining between them. The CDR3 contains 13 residues. This CDR3 is CASSFPETYEQYF. As DNA, the CDR3 is TGTGCCAGCAGCTTTCCTGAAACCTACGAGCAGTACTTC.

This chain joins TRBV6-4 and TRBJ2-3, with TRBD1 matching 7 bases. This CDR3 comprises 13 residues. Germline CDR1 and CDR2: MRHNA and SNTAGT. V trimming: 8 bases; J trimming: 1 base; junction bases outside the gene matches: 3. This chain's CDR3 is CASSTGGTDTQYF. The CDR3 DNA reads TGTGCCAGCTCAACAGGGGGCACAGATACGCAGTATTTT.

Details on this clone: This specimen includes other DNA sequences encoding the same CDR3. J is TRBJ2-3 and V is TRBV9; the D gene is possibly TRBD2 (5 bases). The germline V gene encodes CDR1 SGDLS and CDR2 YYNGEE. This CDR3 contains 15 residues. Between the trimmed V and J ends, which lost 2 bases and 1 base, there was a span of 11 bases. CDR3 protein: CASSVRGIGTDTQYF. The DNA of the CDR3 is TGTGCCAGCAGCGTCCGGGGAATCGGCACAGATACGCAGTATTTT.

This chain links TRBV5-4 with TRBJ2-3, with 7 bases aligning to TRBD2. The CDR3 runs to 14 residues. Germline-derived CDR1 and CDR2 are SGHNT and YYREEE (reference sequence). V dropped 10 bases and J dropped 2; count of bases not matched to a gene: 10. CDR3: CASRGGDLTDTQYF. CDR3 nucleotide sequence: TGTGCCTCAAGGGGAGGGGACCTCACAGATACGCAGTATTTT.

This chain joins TRBV4-1 and TRBJ1-1; no clear D gene. The CDR3 contains 14 residues. V gave up 6 bases and J gave up 0 bases, with 11 bases separating them. CDR1 is MGHRA and CDR2 is YSYEKL in the germline V gene. The CDR3 nucleotides read TGCGCCAGCAGGGCAGGAATTATGAACACTGAAGCTTTCTTT. Encoded protein: CASRAGIMNTEAFF.

Concerning this clone itself: A junction end diverges from the germline sequence, so it may reflect a read error. The J gene is TRBJ1-1, the V gene TRBV11-2; TRBD1 might be the D (5 bases). The CDR3 has 13 amino acids. The germline V gene encodes CDR1 SGHAT and CDR2 FQNNGV. As DNA, the CDR3 is TGTGCCAGCAGCCAAGGGGCGGTCCTTGAATCTTTCTTT. It yields the protein CASSQGAVLESFF.

The chain joins TRBV5-8 to TRBJ2-1; D is unresolved. The CDR3 is 16 residues long. The V gene lost 0 bases and the J gene lost 0 bases, with 10 bases spanning the gap. CDR1 SGHTS and CDR2 YDEGEE come from the germline V gene. CDR3 in DNA: TGTGCCAGCAGCTTGGGGCAAATGAGCTCCTACAATGAGCAGTTCTTC. This codes for CASSLGQMSSYNEQFF.

This chain joins TRBV6-1 and TRBJ1-2, with unresolved D. Germline CDR1 MNHNS, CDR2 SASEGT. V was trimmed by 4 bases and J by 5 bases, leaving 17 bases between them. The CDR3 loop spans 15 amino acids. The CDR3: CASSAQVALGYGYTF. The CDR3 DNA follows: TGTGCCAGCAGTGCCCAGGTGGCCCTGGGGTATGGCTACACCTTC.

This chain uses TRBV19 with TRBJ2-3; D possibly corresponds to TRBD2 (6 bases). V was clipped by 4 bases and J by 1 base, with 9 bases between them. The CDR3 has 14 residues. Germline lookup yields CDR1 LNHDA and CDR2 SQIVND (reference sequence). CDR3 in amino acids: CASSKGLRTDTQYF. DNA for the CDR3: TGTGCCAGTAGTAAGGGACTGCGCACAGATACGCAGTATTTT.

V usage is TRBV7-2 and J usage is TRBJ1-3; D unresolved. The germline gives CDR1 SGHTA, CDR2 FQGNSA. This CDR3 is built from 16 residues. V dropped 0 bases and J dropped 1 base, with 10 bases sitting between them. Here the CDR3 reads CASSLALPGSGNTIYF. CDR3 DNA sequence: TGTGCCAGCAGCTTAGCCCTCCCGGGGTCTGGAAACACCATATATTTT. The full variable domain, its missing parts supplied by reference TRBV7-2 and TRBJ1-3, is GAGVSQSPSNKVTEKGKDVELRCDPISGHTALYWYRQSLGQGLEFLIYFQGNSAPDKSGLPSDRFSAERTGGSVSTLTIQRTQQEDSAVYLCASSLALPGSGNTIYFGEGSWLTVV.

This chain uses TRBV6-1 with TRBJ1-3, with 12 bases that match TRBD1. The CDR3 consists of 15 residues. Germline assignment: CDR1 MNHNS and CDR2 SASEGT. V shed 6 bases and J 7 bases; nucleotides not matched to a gene: 7. DNA for the CDR3: TGTGCCAGCAGAACCGGGACAGGGGGCGTGAACACCATATATTTT. Translated, it gives CASRTGTGGVNTIYF.

The chain links TRBV19 to TRBJ2-3; D is perhaps TRBD1 (5 bases). Germline loops: CDR1 LNHDA, CDR2 SQIVND (reference sequence). Trimming left V 4 bases short and J 4 bases short, with 15 bases between. The CDR3 has 15 residues. DNA for the CDR3: TGTGCCAGTAGTAGAACAGGATTTTCGCCAGATACGCAGTATTTT. Amino acid sequence: CASSRTGFSPDTQYF.

A few counts support this clone. The chain recombines TRBV29-1 with TRBJ2-5; D gene ambiguous. Germline V CDR1 and CDR2: SQVTM, ANQGSEA. The CDR3 extends over 13 amino acids. The V gene lost 6 bases and the J gene lost 2 bases, with 13 bases spanning the gap. The chain's CDR3 is CSVAPLLQETQYF. CDR3 sequence (DNA): TGCAGCGTGGCCCCGTTACTGCAAGAGACCCAGTACTTC. The entire variable domain, with the rest obtained from reference TRBV29-1 and TRBJ2-5, is as follows: SAVISQKPSRDICQRGTSLTIQCQVDSQVTMMFWYRQQPGQSLTLIATANQGSEATYESGFVIDKFPISRPNLTFSTLTVSNMSPEDSSIYLCSVAPLLQETQYFGPGTRLLVL.

The gene calls are TRBV6-4 and TRBJ1-2; D possibly corresponds to TRBD1 (5 bases). Trimming pared 6 bases from V and 3 bases from J, leaving 17 bases between. The CDR3 sequence is 15 residues long. Germline V gives CDR1 MRHNA, CDR2 SNTAGT. This CDR3 is CASRREDSNYYGYTF. In DNA form, the CDR3 reads TGTGCCAGCAGGAGAGAAGACAGCAACTACTATGGCTACACCTTC.

The rearrangement links TRBV4-3 to TRBJ1-6; 12 positions match TRBD1. The CDR3 contains 16 residues. Germline-derived CDR1 and CDR2 are LGHNA and YSLEER. The ends lost 0 bases at V and 11 bases at J; junction bases unmatched: 5. In DNA, the CDR3 is TGCGCCAGCAGCCAAGAATTGGGACAGGGGGCTGCACCCCTCCACTTT. It encodes CASSQELGQGAAPLHF.

The chain carries TRBV13 and TRBJ1-1; a weak D match, TRBD1 (6 bases). Trimming pared 7 bases from V and 3 bases from J, leaving 15 bases between. Germline CDR1 and CDR2: PRHDT and FYEKMQ (reference sequence). The CDR3 consists of 14 residues. CDR3 protein: CASTEGGAYTEAFF. For the CDR3, the DNA is TGTGCCAGCACCGAAGGGGGGGCCTACACTGAAGCTTTCTTT. Full variable domain (outside the CDR3, taken from reference TRBV13 and TRBJ1-1): AAGVIQSPRHLIKEKRETATLKCYPIPRHDTVYWYQQGPGQDPQFLISFYEKMQSDKGSIPDRFSAQQFSDYHSELNMSSLELGDSALYFCASTEGGAYTEAFFGQGTRLTVV.

V gene TRBV6-1 combines with J gene TRBJ2-7; D possibly uses TRBD1 or TRBD2 (5 bases each). Trimming removed 8 bases at V and 3 bases at J, with 8 bases between. CDR3 length: 11 residues. Germline loops: CDR1 MNHNS, CDR2 SASEGT. CDR3: CASGDRYEQYF. The CDR3 DNA reads TGTGCCAGCGGGGACCGCTACGAGCAGTACTTC.

The V call is TRBV5-1, the J call TRBJ2-1; D not resolved. CDR1 is SGHRS, CDR2 YFSETQ, per germline. The V end lost 0 bases, the J end lost 10 bases, and 14 bases lay between the germline ends. The CDR3 contains 14 residues. In DNA form, the CDR3 reads TGCGCCAGCAGCTTGGGCGACAAAGCCTGGGAGCAGTTCTTC. This encodes CASSLGDKAWEQFF.

The count of this clone is one. This chain joins TRBV28 and TRBJ1-1, with a tentative D call TRBD1 (6 bases). The V and J ends lost 7 bases and 4 bases respectively, with 19 bases between them. Germline-derived CDR1 and CDR2 are MDHEN and SYDVKM. The CDR3 has 15 residues. The CDR3 reads CASIPRGKGGTEAFF. The CDR3 DNA follows: TGTGCCAGCATCCCAAGGGGGAAGGGAGGCACTGAAGCTTTCTTT.

The V gene is TRBV7-2, the J gene TRBJ1-5, with D perhaps matching TRBD1 (5 bases). Between the trimmed V and J ends, which lost 0 bases and 5 bases, there was a span of 11 bases. Germline CDR1 reads SGHTA; CDR2 reads FQGNSA. This CDR3 spans 15 amino acids. This chain's CDR3 is CASSLAGGLDQPQHF. CDR3 coding DNA: TGTGCCAGCAGCTTAGCCGGGGGTCTCGATCAGCCCCAGCATTTT.

This chain links TRBV19 with TRBJ1-2; 9 nucleotides match TRBD1. The V segment lost 5 bases and the J segment 6 bases; nucleotides outside the gene matches: 10. This CDR3 is 15 amino acids long. Germline-derived CDR1 and CDR2 are LNHDA and SQIVND (reference sequence). In DNA form, the CDR3 reads TGTGCCAGTAGTCCGACATGGACAGGGGAGGATGGCTACACCTTC. Its translation is CASSPTWTGEDGYTF.

The chain has TRBV19 and TRBJ2-1; 12 nucleotides line up with TRBD2. The CDR3 has 19 amino acids. V was pared by 3 bases and J by 7 bases, with 16 bases of the junction left unmatched. Germline-derived CDR1 and CDR2 are LNHDA and SQIVND (reference sequence). This CDR3 is CASSIRLAGEVRGRNEQFF. CDR3 in DNA: TGTGCCAGTAGTATCCGACTAGCGGGAGAAGTTCGGGGTCGGAATGAGCAGTTCTTC.

The V call is TRBV5-5, the J call TRBJ2-7; 10 nucleotides match TRBD2. The CDR3 runs 16 residues. Trimming took 0 bases from V and 2 from J; bases not matched to a gene: 5. CDR1 is SGHKS, CDR2 YYEKEE, per germline (reference sequence). CDR3 protein: CASSLGLAGGPYEQYF. DNA of the CDR3: TGTGCCAGCAGCTTGGGGTTAGCGGGAGGACCCTACGAGCAGTACTTC.

Concerning this clone itself: Within the sample, other DNA sequences also encode this same CDR3. The chain recombines TRBV9 with TRBJ2-3; unclear D gene. Trimming cost V 3 bases and J 1 base, with 9 bases left between them. CDR1 and CDR2 from the germline V gene are SGDLS and YYNGEE. This CDR3 is 14 amino acids long. This chain's CDR3 is CASSAGGGTDTQYF. The CDR3 bases are TGTGCCAGCAGCGCAGGTGGGGGCACAGATACGCAGTATTTT.

V gene TRBV7-2 combines with J gene TRBJ2-6; 10 bases are shared with TRBD1. Looked up from germline, CDR1 is SGHTA and CDR2 is FQGNSA. The CDR3 has 17 residues. J lost 0 bases, V lost 5 bases, and 4 bases had no gene match. CDR3 coding DNA: TGTGCCAGCAGCGGGGGACAGGGGATCTCTGGGGCCAACGTCCTGACTTTC. It specifies CASSGGQGISGANVLTF.

The chain combines TRBV2 with TRBJ2-2; possible D gene TRBD1, 5 bases. The CDR3 runs 13 residues. Germline CDR1 SNHLY, CDR2 FYNNEI. The germline V and J ends were trimmed by 7 bases and 5 bases, with 11 bases remaining between them. The DNA for the CDR3 is TGTGCCAGCACTTGGGGCGGAACCGGGGAGCTGTTTTTT. Translation: CASTWGGTGELFF. Variable domain in full (rest from reference TRBV2 and TRBJ2-2): EPEVTQTPSHQVTQMGQEVILRCVPISNHLYFYWYRQILGQKVEFLVSFYNNEISEKSEIFDDQFSVERPDGSNFTLKIRSTKLEDSAMYFCASTWGGTGELFFGEGSRLTVL.

The chain has TRBV5-1 and TRBJ2-1; TRBD2 aligns across 10 bases. Germline trimming cut 0 bases from V and 4 bases from J; bases unmatched to any gene: 4. From germline, CDR1 is SGHRS and CDR2 YFSETQ. This CDR3 region has 16 residues. The DNA for the CDR3 is TGCGCCAGCAGCTTGGTACTAGCGGGGCTTTACAATGAGCAGTTCTTC. Translating gives CASSLVLAGLYNEQFF.

This clone was counted once. V usage is TRBV7-6 and J usage is TRBJ1-5; tentative D call: TRBD1 (5 bases). The germline V gene has CDR1 SGHVS and CDR2 FNYEAQ. CDR3 length: 15 amino acids. V was clipped by 1 base and J by 2 bases, with 9 bases between them. CDR3 nucleotide sequence: TGTGCCAGCAGCTTAGTCGGGGGTGGCAATCAGCCCCAGCATTTT. It is translated as CASSLVGGGNQPQHF.

This chain uses TRBV30 with TRBJ2-7; TRBD1 matches 9 bases. CDR1 and CDR2 (germline): GTSNPN, SVGIG (reference sequence). With V trimmed by 4 bases and J by 7 bases, 11 bases remained unmatched. The CDR3 length is 14 residues. Here the CDR3 DNA reads TGTGCCTGGAATTTCGGGACAGGGCCATATGAGCAGTACTTC. It is translated as CAWNFGTGPYEQYF. The whole variable domain, filled in from reference TRBV30 and TRBJ2-7, reads SQTIHQWPATLVQPVGSPLSLECTVEGTSNPNLYWYRQAAGRGLQLLFYSVGIGQISSEVPQNLSASRPQDRQFILSSKKLLLSDSGFYLCAWNFGTGPYEQYFGPGTRLTVT.

The chain carries TRBV5-6 and TRBJ1-1, with D possibly matching TRBD1 (6 bases). The V end lost 8 bases, the J end lost 1 base, and 12 bases lay between the germline ends. Germline CDR1 reads SGHDT; CDR2 reads YYEEEE. The CDR3 is made up of 13 amino acids. For the CDR3, the DNA is TGTGCCAGGAGGGGACAACGGAACACTGAAGCTTTCTTT. Its protein is CARRGQRNTEAFF.

This clone appeared once. The chain links TRBV6-6 to TRBJ2-7, with 9 bases fitting TRBD1. Germline V gene data show CDR1 as MNHNY and CDR2 as SVGAGI (reference sequence). The CDR3 is made up of 15 amino acids. V was clipped by 4 bases and J by 2 bases; unmatched bases: 6. CDR3 nucleotide sequence: TGTGCCAGCAGTTCCACCGGGACAGGGCCCTACGAGCAGTACTTC. It specifies CASSSTGTGPYEQYF.

The CDR3: CAISEPVSSGADTQYF. The DNA of the CDR3 is TGTGCCATCAGTGAGCCGGTCTCTTCTGGGGCAGATACGCAGTATTTT. The gene calls are TRBV10-3 and TRBJ2-3; D is ambiguous. Germline-derived CDR1 and CDR2 are ENHRY and SYGVKD. The CDR3 spans 16 residues. V was shortened by 2 bases and J by 4 bases, with 16 bases between the two germline ends.